The following is a T cell receptor (beta chain) sequence with its context. This clone came up a few times. Its antigen specificity is not known. No much larger clone is present one base from it, and per-base qualities are unavailable. Via the germline V gene, CDR1 is SGHAT and CDR2 FQNNGV. V has 4 bases trimmed and J has 5 bases trimmed; junction bases matching no gene number 8. Measured from the cysteine to the phenylalanine, the CDR3 is 14 residues long. Only the CDR3 DNA stays, 42 bases, in frame from base 1. This record belongs to a study of Ad26.COV2.S vaccination and SARS-CoV-2 variants (dated by TCRdb to about 2021). Describing the broader study: Vaccine-arm donors were drawn from COV1001, a multicentre, randomized, double-blind, placebo-controlled phase I-IIa trial of Ad26.COV2.S in healthy adults. The specificity and breadth of SARS-CoV-2-reactive T cell receptors after Ad26.COV2.S vaccination were assessed by TCRbeta repertoire sequencing. A total of roughly 32 samples were included in the TCR-sequenced set, comprising roughly 19 Ad26.COV2.S vaccine recipients, 5 placebo recipients and 8 SARS-CoV-2 convalescent individuals. Participants in the trial were split at random into five groups of five each, receiving low-dose or high-dose Ad26.COV2.S once or twice, or else placebo on both occasions. Throughout the experiments and outcome assessment, investigators stayed blinded to trial group allocation. Ad26.COV2.S was given intramuscularly at 5x10^10 or 1x10^11 viral particles, as a single shot or as two shots 56 days apart.

The study at large found these results: Vaccine and placebo recipients had comparable non-spike TCR breadth, which fits with the vaccine containing only spike. Higher spike-specific TCR breadth was observed in Ad26.COV2.S recipients than in placebo recipients (P = 0.0014). After vaccination, spike-specific CD8+ and CD4+ T cell responses were reported to show substantial breadth. Comparing responses between vaccine doses or regimens was not something the study was powered to do. It was noted by the authors that total T cell responses may have been underestimated by the TCR breadth and depth analyses.

TCRbeta CDR3 regions were sequenced with the immunoSEQ Assay. After extraction, genomic DNA underwent amplification by bias-controlled multiplex PCR, followed by high-throughput sequencing. Per the source publication's procedure: To quantify the absolute abundance of every unique TCRbeta CDR3 region, sequences were collapsed and filtered. T cell fraction was estimated by normalizing TCRbeta template counts to usable DNA, with usable DNA measured through amplification of reference genes found in all nucleated cells. Repertoire TCRs were annotated as SARS-CoV-2-specific by exact matching of V gene, CDR3 amino acid sequence and J gene to a known reactive TCR set. The reference SARS-CoV-2 TCR set was obtained from MIRA and was filtered for enrichment in COVID-19-positive ImmuneCODE repertoires, whereby public or cross-reactive TCRs were removed. Using the MIRA antigens, annotated TCRs were further analysed by specific ORF or by position within an ORF. Breadth was defined as annotated unique rearrangements over total unique productive rearrangements; depth was the summed frequency of those rearrangements. Two-sided Wilcoxon rank-sum tests were applied when comparing TCR breadth between groups. What TCRdb holds here is the immuneACCESS table cut down to in-frame rearrangements. Part of the clones is not present; checked against another copy, under half of the missing clones reflect an unresolved V gene, and the others are unexplained. That table supplies the V and J calls and clone size; D and trimming were determined from the DNA. The sample yields roughly 700,000 clones; roughly 90% were counted once. 1.5% of the sample rests with the top ten.

This specimen's treatment or condition label, interpreted: around 19 received Ad26.COV2.S at low or high dose, single or two shots; 5 received placebo; per-sample allocation not given. For vaccine and placebo recipients, repertoires were sequenced using samples collected on day 63 after the first injection. Cohort 1b enrolled about two dozen adults aged 18-55 years at a single site in Boston, USA, between 29 July and 7 August 2020. Ad26.COV2.S consisted of a replication-incompetent adenovirus type 26 vector by which a prefusion-stabilized SARS-CoV-2 spike protein from the original Wuhan strain was expressed.

The sequence is built from TRBV11-2 and TRBJ2-7; TRBD1 aligns with 7 central bases. Material: peripheral blood, obtained in a trial of Ad26.COV2.S vaccine versus placebo. The TCR sequence derives from a person between 18 and 59 years old who received the Ad26.COV2.S COVID-19 vaccine or a placebo. The CDR3 in this case is CASSSLTGPHEQYF. The DNA reads TGTGCCAGCAGCTCCCTGACAGGGCCCCACGAGCAGTACTTC.